The TCR beta chain under discussion was sequenced for a study of T cells after yellow fever vaccination. Across the study: When fractions had low cell numbers, they were prepared with SMART-Seq v4 Ultra Low Input. Study results and caveats: Sorted repertoires could include abundant contaminating clonotypes from bulk cells.

This CDR3 contains 15 residues. Per the germline V gene, CDR1 is KGHDR and CDR2 is SFDVKD. The V gene lost 0 bases and the J gene lost 3 bases, with 10 bases spanning the gap. TCRdb reprocessed the 5' RACE reads via MiXCR and lists one record per CDR3 protein. The repertoire holds about 120,000 distinct CDR3 sequences, with 8% to 10% as singletons. A few counts support this clonotype. The antigen remains unidentified. The chain carries TRBV24-1 and TRBJ2-5; a possible D gene is TRBD2 (6 bases). The TCR sequence derives from a man between 18 and 35 years old who received the YFV17D yellow fever vaccine. The specimen comprised CD8+ T cells sorted from PBMCs, sampled on the day of the yellow fever booster vaccination. The CDR3 loop reads CATSDLWGTEETQYF. Here the CDR3 DNA reads TGTGCCACCAGTGATTTGTGGGGGACTGAAGAGACCCAGTACTTC.